Reported below is one TCR beta chain. Here immunoSEQ multiplex PCR was the method, and the copy in TCRdb shows in-frame clones only, minus some. The sample comprises 55,000 to 85,000 clones, approximately 92% of which are singletons, and under 2% rests with the top ten. The CDR3 contains 13 residues. The germline CDR1 and CDR2 sequences are ENHRY and SYGVKD. The germline V and J ends were trimmed by 6 bases and 5 bases, with 13 bases remaining between them. These data originate in a study of T cell changes during pregnancy in multiple sclerosis. The TCR comes from a female donor with multiple sclerosis, enrolled in a pregnancy study. Material: peripheral blood, obtained in the second trimester of pregnancy. The chain combines TRBV10-3 with TRBJ2-5; tentatively, D is TRBD1 (6 bases). This CDR3 reads CAISQGTKETQYF. In DNA, the CDR3 is TGTGCCATCAGCCAGGGGACGAAGGAGACCCAGTACTTC.